Below are 5 T cell receptor beta chains sequenced from a single sample in a study of human T cells and chemical hapten exposure. Each CDR3 protein gets one entry after TCRdb re-called the RACE reads with MiXCR. The data show fewer than 150,000 distinct CDR3 sequences, roughly 14% seen once. The time point here: pre-sensitization, week 0. Specified treatment: therapeutic diphenylcyclopropenone sensitization with weekly scalp DPC. Material: whole blood, obtained in connection with sensitization to the hapten diphenylcyclopropenone (DPC). These receptors were obtained from a woman between 18 and 29 years old with alopecia areata. Some clones in this sample may be carry-over from other donors' samples.

A note on this clonotype: The junction differs from germline at one of its ends, possibly a read error. V and J are TRBV4-2 and TRBJ2-3; perhaps TRBD2 as D (6 bases). The CDR3 is 15 residues long. From germline, CDR1 is LGHNA and CDR2 YNFKEQ. The CDR3 loop reads CASSQDPTSRDTQYF. CDR3 in DNA: TGTGCCAGCAGCCAAGATCCCACTAGCAGAGATACGCAGTATTTT.

This clonotype came up a few times. The chain joins TRBV4-3 to TRBJ1-5; D call uncertain. The CDR3 covers 13 residues. Germline-derived CDR1 and CDR2 are LGHNA and YSLEER. Trimming removed 1 base at V and 6 bases at J, with 7 bases between. This CDR3 reads CASSQVKGQPQHF. The CDR3 nucleotides read TGCGCCAGCAGCCAAGTGAAGGGTCAGCCCCAGCATTTT.

This clonotype was found a few times. This chain joins TRBV7-2 and TRBJ2-7; weak D call: TRBD2 (5 bases). The germline CDR1 and CDR2 sequences are SGHTA and FQGNSA. The ends were cut back, 2 bases at V and 0 bases at J, with 8 bases in the middle. The CDR3 extends over 14 amino acids. CDR3 amino acids: CASSLPSRSYEQYF. CDR3 DNA: TGTGCCAGCAGCTTACCTAGCCGCTCCTACGAGCAGTACTTC.

This sequence joins TRBV18 and TRBJ1-2; 8 nucleotides match TRBD1. Trimming at V came to 0 bases and at J to 12 bases, leaving 6 bases not matched to a gene. Germline CDR1 KGHSH, CDR2 LQKENI. CDR3 length equals 13 residues. The CDR3 nucleotides read TGTGCCAGCTCACCACCGAATCAGGGGGCAAACACCTTC. Protein: CASSPPNQGANTF.

The chain uses TRBV18 and TRBJ2-1, with 9 bases lining up with TRBD2. V dropped 3 bases and J dropped 9; count of bases not matched to a gene: 6. Germline lookup yields CDR1 KGHSH and CDR2 LQKENI. This CDR3 is 14 amino acids long. The CDR3 DNA follows: TGTGCCAGCTCACCCGGGACTAGCTCTAGTGAGCAGTTCTTC. Amino acid sequence: CASSPGTSSSEQFF.